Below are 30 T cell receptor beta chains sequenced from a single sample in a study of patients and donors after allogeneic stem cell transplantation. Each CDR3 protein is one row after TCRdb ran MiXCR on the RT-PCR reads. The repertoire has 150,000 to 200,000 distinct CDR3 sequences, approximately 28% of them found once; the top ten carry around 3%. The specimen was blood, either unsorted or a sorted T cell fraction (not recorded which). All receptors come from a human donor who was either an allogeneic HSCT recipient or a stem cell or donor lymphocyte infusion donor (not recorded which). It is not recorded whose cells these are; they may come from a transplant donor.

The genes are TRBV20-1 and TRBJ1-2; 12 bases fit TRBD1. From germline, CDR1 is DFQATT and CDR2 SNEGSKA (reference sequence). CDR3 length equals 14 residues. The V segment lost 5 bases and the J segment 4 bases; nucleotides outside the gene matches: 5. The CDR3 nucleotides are TGCAGTGCTCCCGGGACAGGGGGCGGCTATGGCTACACCTTC. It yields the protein CSAPGTGGGYGYTF.

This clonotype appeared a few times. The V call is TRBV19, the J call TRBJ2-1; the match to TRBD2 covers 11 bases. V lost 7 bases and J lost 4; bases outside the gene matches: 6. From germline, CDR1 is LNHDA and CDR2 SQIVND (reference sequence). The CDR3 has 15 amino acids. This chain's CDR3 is CASTASGRLYNEQFF. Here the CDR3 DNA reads TGTGCCAGTACCGCTAGCGGGAGGCTTTACAATGAGCAGTTCTTC. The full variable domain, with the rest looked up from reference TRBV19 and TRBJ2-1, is DGGITQSPKYLFRKEGQNVTLSCEQNLNHDAMYWYRQDPGQGLRLIYYSQIVNDFQKGDIAEGYSVSREKKESFPLTVTSAQKNPTAFYLCASTASGRLYNEQFFGPGTRLTVL.

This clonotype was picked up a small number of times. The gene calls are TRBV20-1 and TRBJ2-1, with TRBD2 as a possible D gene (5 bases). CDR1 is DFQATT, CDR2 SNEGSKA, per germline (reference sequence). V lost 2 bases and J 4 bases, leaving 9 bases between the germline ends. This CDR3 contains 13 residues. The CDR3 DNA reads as TGCAGTGCTAGATTGCCGGGGTACAATGAGCAGTTCTTC. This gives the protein CSARLPGYNEQFF.

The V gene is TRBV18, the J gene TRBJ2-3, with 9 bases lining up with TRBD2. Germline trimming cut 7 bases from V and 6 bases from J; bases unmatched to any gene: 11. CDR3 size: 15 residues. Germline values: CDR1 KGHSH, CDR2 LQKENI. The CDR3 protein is CASYPRAGGLDTQYF. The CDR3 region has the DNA TGTGCCAGCTACCCCCGAGCGGGAGGATTGGATACGCAGTATTTT.

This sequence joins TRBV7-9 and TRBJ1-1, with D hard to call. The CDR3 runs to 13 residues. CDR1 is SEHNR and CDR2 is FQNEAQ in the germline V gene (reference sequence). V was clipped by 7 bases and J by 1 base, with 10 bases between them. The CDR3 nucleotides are TGTGCCAGCACCGGACGAGCGAACACTGAAGCTTTCTTT. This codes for CASTGRANTEAFF.

The CDR3, as DNA: TGTGCCAGCAGCTCCGGACAGGGTACGTTCTTC. Protein product: CASSSGQGTFF. V and J are TRBV27 and TRBJ2-1; 8 nucleotides align to TRBD1. The junction had 7 bases not matched to a gene; V was cut back by 6 bases and J by 15 bases. The CDR3 covers 11 residues. Germline V gene lookup returns CDR1 MNHEY and CDR2 SMNVEV (reference sequence).

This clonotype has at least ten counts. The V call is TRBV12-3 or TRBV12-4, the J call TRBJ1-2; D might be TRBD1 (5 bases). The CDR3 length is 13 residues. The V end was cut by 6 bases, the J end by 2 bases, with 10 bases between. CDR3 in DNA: TGTGCCAGCAGCCGGGGCCCGAACTATGGCTACACCTTC. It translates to CASSRGPNYGYTF.

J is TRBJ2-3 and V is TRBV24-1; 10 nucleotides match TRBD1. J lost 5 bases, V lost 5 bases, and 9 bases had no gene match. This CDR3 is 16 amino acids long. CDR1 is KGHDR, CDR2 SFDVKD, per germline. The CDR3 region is CATSGSGQGSIDTQYF. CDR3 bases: TGTGCCACCAGTGGTTCGGGACAGGGGAGTATAGATACGCAGTATTTT.

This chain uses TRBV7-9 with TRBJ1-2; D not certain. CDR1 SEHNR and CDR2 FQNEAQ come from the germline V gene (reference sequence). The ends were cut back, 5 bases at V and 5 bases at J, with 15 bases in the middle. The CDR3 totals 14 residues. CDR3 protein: CASSPSSGMYGYTF. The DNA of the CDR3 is TGTGCCAGCAGCCCGTCGTCCGGCATGTATGGCTACACCTTC.

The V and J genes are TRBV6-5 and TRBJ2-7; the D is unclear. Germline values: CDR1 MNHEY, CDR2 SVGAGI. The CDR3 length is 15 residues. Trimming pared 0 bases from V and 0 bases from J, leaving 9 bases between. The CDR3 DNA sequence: TGTGCCAGCAGTTACTCGAGCGAACTCTCCTACGAGCAGTACTTC. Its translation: CASSYSSELSYEQYF.

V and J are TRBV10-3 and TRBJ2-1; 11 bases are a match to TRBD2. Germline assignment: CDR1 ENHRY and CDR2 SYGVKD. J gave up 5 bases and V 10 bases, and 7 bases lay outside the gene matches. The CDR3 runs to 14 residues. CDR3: CATDSGRAHNEQFF. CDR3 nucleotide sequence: TGTGCCACGGATAGCGGGAGGGCCCACAATGAGCAGTTCTTC.

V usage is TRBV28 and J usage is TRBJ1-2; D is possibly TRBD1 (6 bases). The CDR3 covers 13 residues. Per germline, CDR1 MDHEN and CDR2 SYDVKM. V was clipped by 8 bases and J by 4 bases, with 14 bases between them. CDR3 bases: TGTGCCAGCTGTACAGGGCGGGCCTATGGCTACACCTTC. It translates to CASCTGRAYGYTF.

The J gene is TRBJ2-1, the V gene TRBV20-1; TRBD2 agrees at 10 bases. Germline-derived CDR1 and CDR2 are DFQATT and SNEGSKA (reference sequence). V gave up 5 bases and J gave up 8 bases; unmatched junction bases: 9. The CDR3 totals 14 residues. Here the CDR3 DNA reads TGCAGTGCTTTGACCGGGACTAGCGCTTATGAGCAGTTCTTC. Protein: CSALTGTSAYEQFF.

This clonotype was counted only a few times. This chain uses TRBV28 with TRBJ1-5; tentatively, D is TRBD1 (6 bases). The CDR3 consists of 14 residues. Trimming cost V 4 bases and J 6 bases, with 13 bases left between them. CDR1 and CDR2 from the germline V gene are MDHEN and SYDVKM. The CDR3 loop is CASSYYRVGQPQHF. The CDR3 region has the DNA TGTGCCAGCAGTTATTACAGGGTAGGTCAGCCCCAGCATTTT.

CDR3 nucleotide sequence: TGCAGCGTTACGGGAGGAAGGAACGAGCAGTACTTC. Its protein is CSVTGGRNEQYF. The chain is built from TRBV29-1 and TRBJ2-7; 7 nucleotides agree with TRBD2. From germline, CDR1 is SQVTM and CDR2 ANQGSEA. The CDR3 runs to 12 residues. The J segment lost 5 bases and the V segment lost 5 bases, leaving 6 bases of the junction unmatched.

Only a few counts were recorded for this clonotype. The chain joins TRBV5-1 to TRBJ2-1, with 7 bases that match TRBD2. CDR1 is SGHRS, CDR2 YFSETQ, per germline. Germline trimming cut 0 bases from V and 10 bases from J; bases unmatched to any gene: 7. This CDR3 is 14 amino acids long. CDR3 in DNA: TGCGCCAGCAGCTTGGGACTAGCAAAAGGGGAGCAGTTCTTC. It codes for CASSLGLAKGEQFF.

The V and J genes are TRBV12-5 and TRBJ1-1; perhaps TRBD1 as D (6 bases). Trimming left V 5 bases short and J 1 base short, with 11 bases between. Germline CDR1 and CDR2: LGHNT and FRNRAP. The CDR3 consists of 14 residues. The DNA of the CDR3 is TGTGCTAGTGGTCCCGGGACACCGAACACTGAAGCTTTCTTT. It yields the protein CASGPGTPNTEAFF.

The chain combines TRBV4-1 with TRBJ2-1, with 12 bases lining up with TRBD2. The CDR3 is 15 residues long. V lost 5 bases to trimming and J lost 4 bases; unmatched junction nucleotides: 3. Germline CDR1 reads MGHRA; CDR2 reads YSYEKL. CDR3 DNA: TGCGCCAGCAGCGAACTAGCGGGAGGTTACAATGAGCAGTTCTTC. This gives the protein CASSELAGGYNEQFF.

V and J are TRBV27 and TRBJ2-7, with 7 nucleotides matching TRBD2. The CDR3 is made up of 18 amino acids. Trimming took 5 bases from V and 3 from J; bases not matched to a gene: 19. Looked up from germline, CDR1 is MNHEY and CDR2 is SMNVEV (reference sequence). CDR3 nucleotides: TGTGCCAGCAGTCCTCTCACACGAGCGGGACGGGAAAACTACGAGCAGTACTTC. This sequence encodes CASSPLTRAGRENYEQYF.

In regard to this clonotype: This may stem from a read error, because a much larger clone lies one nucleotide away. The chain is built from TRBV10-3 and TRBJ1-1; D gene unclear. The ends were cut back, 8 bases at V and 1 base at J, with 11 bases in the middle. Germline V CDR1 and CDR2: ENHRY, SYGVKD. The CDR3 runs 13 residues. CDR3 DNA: TGTGCCATCGAAGAGCGGGAGAACACTGAAGCTTTCTTT. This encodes CAIEERENTEAFF.

CDR3 in amino acids: CSGTASSYEQYF. The CDR3 coding sequence is TGCAGTGGGACGGCTAGCTCCTACGAGCAGTACTTC. The chain joins TRBV20-1 to TRBJ2-7; D unresolved. Germline lookup yields CDR1 DFQATT and CDR2 SNEGSKA (reference sequence). The CDR3 runs to 12 residues. V lost 7 bases and J lost 0, with 10 bases in between.

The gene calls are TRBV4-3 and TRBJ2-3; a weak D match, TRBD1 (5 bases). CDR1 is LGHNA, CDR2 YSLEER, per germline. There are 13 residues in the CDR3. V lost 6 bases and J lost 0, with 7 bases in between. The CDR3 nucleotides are TGCGCCAGCAGGGACACAAGCACAGATACGCAGTATTTT. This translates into CASRDTSTDTQYF.

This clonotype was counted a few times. CDR3 protein: CASSQAGLAGGTDTQYF. As DNA, the CDR3 is TGTGCCAGCAGCCAAGCGGGACTAGCGGGAGGCACAGATACGCAGTATTTT. The chain uses TRBV14 and TRBJ2-3, with 14 bases fitting TRBD2. The V gene end was trimmed by 1 base and the J gene end by 1 base; junction bases not matched to a gene: 1. This CDR3 is 17 amino acids long. Germline CDR1 is SGHDN and CDR2 is FVKESK.

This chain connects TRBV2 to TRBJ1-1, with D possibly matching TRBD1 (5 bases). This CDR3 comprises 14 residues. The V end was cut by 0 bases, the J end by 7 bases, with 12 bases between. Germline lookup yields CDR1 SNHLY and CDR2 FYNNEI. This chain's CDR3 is CASSEASGTNEAFF. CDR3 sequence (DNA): TGTGCCAGCAGTGAAGCTTCGGGGACGAATGAAGCTTTCTTT.

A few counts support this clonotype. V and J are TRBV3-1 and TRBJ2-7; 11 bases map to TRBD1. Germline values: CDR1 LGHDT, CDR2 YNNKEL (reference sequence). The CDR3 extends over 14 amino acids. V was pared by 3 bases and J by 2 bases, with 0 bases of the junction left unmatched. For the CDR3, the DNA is TGTGCCAGCAGCCAGGACAGGGGGCCCTACGAGCAGTACTTC. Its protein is CASSQDRGPYEQYF.

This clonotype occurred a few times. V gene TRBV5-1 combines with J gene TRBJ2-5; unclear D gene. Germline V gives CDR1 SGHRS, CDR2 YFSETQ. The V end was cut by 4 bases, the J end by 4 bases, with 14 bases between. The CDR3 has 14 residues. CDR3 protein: CASSNGVYGETQYF. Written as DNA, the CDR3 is TGCGCCAGCAGCAATGGCGTTTACGGAGAGACCCAGTACTTC.

In nucleotides, the CDR3 is TGTGCCAGCAGTCGCCGGGGCCTACAGCCCCAGCATTTT. Encoded protein: CASSRRGLQPQHF. The rearrangement uses TRBV12-3 or TRBV12-4 and TRBJ1-5; the D gene is possibly TRBD1 (5 bases). CDR3 length: 13 amino acids. The V end lost 5 bases, the J end lost 7 bases, and 12 bases lay between the germline ends.

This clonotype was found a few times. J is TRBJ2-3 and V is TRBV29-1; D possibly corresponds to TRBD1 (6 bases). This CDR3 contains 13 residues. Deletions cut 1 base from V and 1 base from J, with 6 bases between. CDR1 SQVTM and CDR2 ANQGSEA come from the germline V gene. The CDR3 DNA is TGCAGCGTTGAAGGACAGGGCACAGATACGCAGTATTTT. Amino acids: CSVEGQGTDTQYF.

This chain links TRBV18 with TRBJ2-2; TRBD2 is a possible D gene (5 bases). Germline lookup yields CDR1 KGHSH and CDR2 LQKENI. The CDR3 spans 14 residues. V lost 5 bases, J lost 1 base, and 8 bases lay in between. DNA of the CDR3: TGTGCCAGCTCAGCAGGACTGAACACCGGGGAGCTGTTTTTT. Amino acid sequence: CASSAGLNTGELFF.

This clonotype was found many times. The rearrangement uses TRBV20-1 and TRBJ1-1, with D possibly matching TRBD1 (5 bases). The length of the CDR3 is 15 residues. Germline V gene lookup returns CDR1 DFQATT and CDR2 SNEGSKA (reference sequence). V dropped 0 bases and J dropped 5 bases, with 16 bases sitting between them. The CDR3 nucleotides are TGCAGTGCTAGAGATCTCTTGAGGGGAGGAACTGAAGCTTTCTTT. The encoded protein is CSARDLLRGGTEAFF.